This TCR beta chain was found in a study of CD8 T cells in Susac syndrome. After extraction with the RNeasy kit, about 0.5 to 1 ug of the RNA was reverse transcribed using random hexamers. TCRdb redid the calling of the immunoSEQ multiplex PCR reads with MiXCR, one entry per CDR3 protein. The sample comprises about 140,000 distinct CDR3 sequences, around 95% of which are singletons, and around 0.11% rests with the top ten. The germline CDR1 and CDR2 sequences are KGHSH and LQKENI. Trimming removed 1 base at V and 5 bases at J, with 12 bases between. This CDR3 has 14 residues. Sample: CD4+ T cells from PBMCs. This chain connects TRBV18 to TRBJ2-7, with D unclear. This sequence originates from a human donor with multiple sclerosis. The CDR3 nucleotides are TGTGCCAGCTCACCACAAGGGCCCGTCGACGAGCAGTACTTC. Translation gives CASSPQGPVDEQYF.